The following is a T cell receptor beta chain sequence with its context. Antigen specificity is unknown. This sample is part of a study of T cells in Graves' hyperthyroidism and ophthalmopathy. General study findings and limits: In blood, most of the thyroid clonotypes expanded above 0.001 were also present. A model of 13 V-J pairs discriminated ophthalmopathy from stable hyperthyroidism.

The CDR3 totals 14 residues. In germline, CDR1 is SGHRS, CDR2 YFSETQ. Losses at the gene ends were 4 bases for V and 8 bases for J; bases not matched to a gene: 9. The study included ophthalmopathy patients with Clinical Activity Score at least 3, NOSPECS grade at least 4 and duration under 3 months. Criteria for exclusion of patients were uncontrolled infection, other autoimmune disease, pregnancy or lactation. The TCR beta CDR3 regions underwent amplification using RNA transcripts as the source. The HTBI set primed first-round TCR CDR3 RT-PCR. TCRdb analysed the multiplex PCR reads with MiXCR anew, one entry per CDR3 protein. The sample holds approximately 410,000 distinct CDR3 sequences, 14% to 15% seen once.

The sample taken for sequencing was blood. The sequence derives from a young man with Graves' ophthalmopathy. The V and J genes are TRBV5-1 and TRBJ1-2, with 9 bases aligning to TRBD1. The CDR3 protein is CASSLGTGNWGYTF. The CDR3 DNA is TGCGCCAGCAGCCTTGGGACAGGGAACTGGGGCTACACCTTC.